This passage covers 8 T cell receptor beta chains from one sample sequenced in a study of blood T cell repertoires in COVID-19 (dated by TCRdb to 2020 to 2022). Library prep was done by the immunoSEQ multiplex PCR assay. As stored in TCRdb, this immuneACCESS dataset retains in-frame rearrangements with V and J assigned. A fraction of the clones does not appear; measured against another copy, unresolved V genes explain less than half of the discrepancy, and the remainder lacks a known reason. In all, the sample holds 110,000 or so clones, and roughly 81% of those were seen once. 8.5% to 12% of the sample is taken by the ten largest. What was sequenced was peripheral blood. Receptors originate from a human donor in a cohort sampled during active COVID-19.

V usage is TRBV6-6 and J usage is TRBJ1-4; D is perhaps TRBD1 (5 bases). This CDR3 region has 15 residues. V was trimmed by 0 bases and J by 7 bases, leaving 12 bases between them. CDR1 is MNHNY, CDR2 SVGAGI, per germline (reference sequence). CDR3 protein: CASSYSNGRVEKLFF. CDR3 bases: TGTGCCAGCAGTTACTCGAACGGCAGGGTTGAAAAACTGTTTTTT.

CDR3 in DNA: TGTGCCAGCAGCCACGGACACCAGGGACAGACACCAAATCAGCCCCAGCATTTT. Residues: CASSHGHQGQTPNQPQHF. V is TRBV21-1 and J is TRBJ1-5; TRBD1 was called by the table and not checked on the DNA. TRBV21-1 is shown as a pseudogene. This CDR3 contains 18 residues.

The rearrangement links TRBV19 to TRBJ2-5, with D possibly being TRBD1 (6 bases). With 5 bases removed from V and 1 base from J, the gap between germline ends came to 14 bases. The germline V gene encodes CDR1 LNHDA and CDR2 SQIVND (reference sequence). The CDR3 covers 15 residues. CDR3: CASSDQGLGQETQYF. CDR3 bases: TGTGCCAGTAGTGACCAGGGGCTCGGCCAAGAGACCCAGTACTTC. The full variable domain, with the rest looked up from reference TRBV19 and TRBJ2-5, is DGGITQSPKYLFRKEGQNVTLSCEQNLNHDAMYWYRQDPGQGLRLIYYSQIVNDFQKGDIAEGYSVSREKKESFPLTVTSAQKNPTAFYLCASSDQGLGQETQYFGPGTRLLVL.

As to this clone: This CDR3 is also generated by other DNA sequences in the sample. This chain's CDR3 is CASRTTGNQPQHF. The DNA of the CDR3 is TGTGCCAGCCGCACAACAGGTAATCAGCCCCAGCATTTT. The V and J genes are TRBV6-5 and TRBJ1-5, with a weak D call TRBD1 (5 bases). Trimming removed 8 bases at V and 4 bases at J, with 12 bases between. The CDR3 length is 13 residues. The germline gives CDR1 MNHEY, CDR2 SVGAGI.

The rearrangement uses TRBV6-2 or TRBV6-3 and TRBJ1-1; no firm D call. The V and J ends lost 4 bases and 6 bases respectively, with 18 bases between them. There are 15 residues in the CDR3. Germline V gene lookup returns CDR1 MNHEY and CDR2 SVGEGT. The CDR3 spells CASSSRRGIPPEAFF. Here the CDR3 DNA reads TGTGCCAGCAGTTCCAGACGGGGAATCCCGCCTGAAGCTTTCTTT.

CDR3 nucleotides: TGCGCCAGCAGCCGCGGCGGGACAGACTCGACCTACGAGCAGTACTTC. Translated: CASSRGGTDSTYEQYF. The chain combines TRBV5-1 with TRBJ2-7; D is possibly TRBD1 (7 bases). V lost 4 bases, J lost 2 bases, and 19 bases lay in between. Germline assignment: CDR1 SGHRS and CDR2 YFSETQ. The CDR3 runs to 16 residues.

There are a few counts of this clone. The chain is built from TRBV30 and TRBJ1-1, with unresolved D. Germline V lookup: CDR1 GTSNPN, CDR2 SVGIG (reference sequence). Trimming took off 2 bases at V and 10 bases at J, with 14 bases between the two ends. CDR3 size: 12 residues. The CDR3 region is CAWSPPLASAFF. Written as DNA, the CDR3 is TGTGCCTGGAGTCCCCCTTTAGCGTCAGCTTTCTTT.

V and J are TRBV7-9 and TRBJ2-3; TRBD2 might be the D (6 bases). Trimming left V 4 bases short and J 2 bases short, with 13 bases between. The CDR3 is 15 amino acids. CDR1 and CDR2 from the germline V gene are SEHNR and FQNEAQ (reference sequence). For the CDR3, the DNA is TGTGCCAGCAGCTGGAGACTAGACCCCACAGATACGCAGTATTTT. It yields the protein CASSWRLDPTDTQYF.